The 11 T cell receptor beta chains presented below share a single source sample, sequenced in a study of tumor and adjacent non-tumor tissue in lung cancer. The template was RNA from unsorted bulk tissue. The normal lung tissue was taken more than 3 cm from the tumor edge. A modified ARM-PCR protocol with three rounds of nested PCR amplified TCRbeta. MiXCR, applied by TCRdb to the multiplex PCR reads, yields one record per CDR3 protein. The sample records 65,000 to 75,000 distinct CDR3 sequences, more than 75% being singletons. The sequenced material came from distant non-tumor lung tissue. The receptors shown here come from a man in his sixties with non-small cell lung cancer.

By frequency in the sample, this clonotype is medium-sized. V is TRBV29-1 and J is TRBJ1-1, with a tentative D call TRBD1 (5 bases). Trimming left V 3 bases short and J 4 bases short, with 18 bases between. The germline V gene encodes CDR1 SQVTM and CDR2 ANQGSEA. The CDR3 has 15 residues. The CDR3 loop reads CSVEGPRGLGTEAFF. In DNA form, the CDR3 reads TGCAGCGTTGAGGGGCCACGGGGGTTGGGCACTGAAGCTTTCTTT.

There are a few counts of this clonotype. The V and J genes are TRBV10-3 and TRBJ1-1, with a weak D call TRBD1 (5 bases). The CDR3 sequence is 15 residues long. The V gene lost 0 bases and the J gene lost 1 base, with 9 bases spanning the gap. The germline V gene encodes CDR1 ENHRY and CDR2 SYGVKD. The CDR3 spells CAISESSRENTEAFF. CDR3 nucleotides: TGTGCCATCAGTGAGTCGTCCAGGGAGAACACTGAAGCTTTCTTT.

Worth noting for this clonotype: The final CDR3 position lacks the conserved phenylalanine or tryptophan, pointing to a likely read error. The limits of the CDR3 on the DNA are not certain, so only TCRdb's listed CDR3 is given. The CDR3: CASCEGILSEGTFL. This chain connects TRBV6-1 to TRBJ1-1. The CDR3 spans 14 residues, counting both ends. Germline lookup yields CDR1 MNHNS and CDR2 SASEGT.

This clonotype was detected once. The germline gene is not matched at one end of the junction; a read error may be the cause. The chain carries TRBV6-5 and TRBJ1-1, with D perhaps matching TRBD1 (6 bases). Germline CDR1 and CDR2: MNHEY and SVGAGI. The CDR3 runs to 16 residues. The CDR3 DNA reads TGTGCCAGTAGTCACTACCTGGGGGCTATGAACACTGAAGCTTACTTT. Encoded protein: CASSHYLGAMNTEAYF.

With respect to this clonotype: The junction departs from the called germline gene at one end, perhaps through a read error. This chain joins TRBV6-5 and TRBJ2-1; 7 nucleotides agree with TRBD2. The CDR3 is made up of 15 amino acids. The germline V gene encodes CDR1 MNHEY and CDR2 SVGAGI. CDR3 nucleotide sequence: TGTACCAACAGTTATCTAGCGGCCCCCTACAATGAGCAGATCTTC. Translating it yields CTNSYLAAPYNEQIF.

This clonotype has at least ten counts. The gene calls are TRBV6-5 and TRBJ2-6; weak D call: TRBD2 (5 bases). Germline V gene sequence: CDR1 MNHEY, CDR2 SVGAGI. The CDR3 runs 15 residues. Trimming removed 3 bases at V and 3 bases at J, with 9 bases between. The CDR3 DNA reads TGTGCCAGCAGTTATGGAGGAGGTGGGGCCAACGTCCTGACTTTC. Translation: CASSYGGGGANVLTF.

Worth noting for this clonotype: Relative to the germline gene, one junction end is altered; a read error may explain this. The J gene is TRBJ1-2, the V gene TRBV6-2 or TRBV6-3, with a tentative D call TRBD1 (5 bases). In germline, CDR1 is MNHEY, CDR2 SVGEGT. This CDR3 comprises 15 residues. This CDR3 is CASRQSGRANDGYTF. The CDR3 coding sequence is TGTGCCAGCAGACAGTCTGGCAGGGCCAACGATGGCTATACCTTC.

For this clonotype: One end of the junction fails to match germline, which may point to a read error. This chain uses TRBV6-1 with TRBJ2-1; D is undetermined. Germline V lookup: CDR1 MNHNS, CDR2 SASEGT. The CDR3 has 12 residues. CDR3 nucleotide sequence: TGTGCCAGCAGTCGGTATTACAATGAGGAGTTCTTC. Residues: CASSRYYNEEFF.

This clonotype appeared a few times. The chain links TRBV19 to TRBJ2-7; D call uncertain. Germline V gene data show CDR1 as LNHDA and CDR2 as SQIVND (reference sequence). Trimming pared 3 bases from V and 0 bases from J, leaving 12 bases between. The CDR3 totals 15 residues. The CDR3, as DNA: TGTGCCAGTAGTATCGCGGCGACTCCCTCCTACGAGCAGTACTTC. It yields the protein CASSIAATPSYEQYF. Supplemented by reference TRBV19 and TRBJ2-7, the full variable domain reads DGGITQSPKYLFRKEGQNVTLSCEQNLNHDAMYWYRQDPGQGLRLIYYSQIVNDFQKGDIAEGYSVSREKKESFPLTVTSAQKNPTAFYLCASSIAATPSYEQYFGPGTRLTVT.

This clonotype was found a few times. This may be a read error: a much more frequent sequence differs by one nucleotide. The chain has TRBV5-6 and TRBJ2-7; tentative D call: TRBD2 (5 bases). The CDR3 loop spans 12 amino acids. CDR1 is SGHDT and CDR2 is YYEEEE in the germline V gene. As DNA, the CDR3 is TGTGCCTGCAGTCGGAGGAGACGGGAGCAGTACTTC. It encodes CACSRRRREQYF.

The CDR3 DNA reads TGTGCCAGCAGAAACGAGTGGAGGGGGGGCTACAATGAGACGTTCTTC. Amino acids: CASRNEWRGGYNETFF. This chain joins TRBV6-7 and TRBJ2-1; TRBD2 might be the D (7 bases). TRBV6-7 is an ORF, and what it does is uncertain. The CDR3 is 16 residues long. Trimming stripped 6 bases from V and 15 bases from J, with 30 bases between.